This T cell receptor (beta chain) was sequenced for a study of naive and memory T cell subsets (dated by TCRdb to about 2017). Describing the broader study: Sorted naive and memory T cell subsets from peripheral blood were analyzed in the study using a UMI-based, open-source pipeline for TCR alpha and beta sequencing. The results of the functional CMV T cell responses matched the IgG serology results in every case. RNA was DNase-treated and reverse transcribed with TCR constant-region primers, mostly using SuperScript III. The investigation overall reported the following: A clonotype was defined as a single alpha or beta chain sequence rather than as a paired alpha/beta receptor. The abundance of TCRs followed a power law with an exponent that differed between naive and memory subsets yet stayed consistent across the three individuals. In both CD4 and CD8 cells, the Gini index increased while Shannon and inverse Simpson diversity decreased from naive through CM, EM and EMRA. After error correction, only a single occurrence was seen for over 90% of naive TCR sequences, so much steeper abundance distributions were produced than in memory subsets. No ground truth was available to validate the repertoire findings for the naive and memory subsets. RNA-based TCR counts may be affected by expression changes linked to T cell activation and differentiation.

The V end gives up 1 base and the J end 0 bases, leaving 8 bases in the junction not matched to a gene. The germline V gene (reference sequence) gives CDR1 as DFQATT and CDR2 as SNEGSKA. Including cysteine and phenylalanine, the CDR3 has 16 amino acids. Of all the DNA, just the CDR3 is kept, 48 bases in frame from base 1. Library preparation employed UMI-ligation and nested PCR. To cover both TRBC1 and TRBC2, the beta constant-region primer consisted of an equimolar mix of two oligonucleotides. Four rounds of PCR, combining the SP2 primer with nested alpha and beta constant-region primers, were used to amplify the ligated cDNA. A single-stranded oligonucleotide bearing the SP2 primer plus a 12-nucleotide UMI was ligated onto the 3' end of the cDNA by T4 RNA ligase 1. The ligation reaction was incubated at 16°C for about 20-24 hours. PCR2 was typically performed as a SYBR Green qPCR and was stopped at a predetermined threshold so that over-amplification was prevented. Agencourt AMPure XP magnetic beads were used for all purifications after the first. Libraries were quantified by Qubit and checked on a TapeStation, where a main peak was expected near 650 bp. Pooled libraries were sequenced on an Illumina MiSeq with v2 2x251 paired-end kits, typically giving roughly 0.9-2.1 million reads per sample. Libraries were pooled at around 4 nM per sample, and roughly 4.5-7% PhiX was added to improve cluster recognition. Per the original workflow: Decombinator assigned V and J genes to Demultiplexor-processed FASTQ reads by tag matching, allowing a single base-pair mismatch. By using UMIs, Collapsinator corrected both sequencing errors and the frequency errors caused by PCR heterogeneity. TCRs were translated and CDR3s were extracted from the conserved cysteine to the FGXG phenylalanine by CDR3Translator, with non-productive sequences being flagged. Gini, Shannon entropy and inverse Simpson indices were computed after subsampling the repertoires to the same number of UMI-defined TCRs. Power-law fits to clonotype abundance distributions were performed by maximum likelihood within the linear range. Similar UMI counts, unique TCR numbers and clonal distributions were obtained with the pipeline and with MIGEC on one naive CD8 sample. Repertoires were searched for approximately 7,000 CMV-associated CDR3 sequences compiled from VDJdb and a published dataset. Starting from the raw public reads, TCRdb applied fastp trimming at Q25, assembled clones with MiXCR and retained in-frame beta chains. Each CDR3 protein gets just one entry, which takes the most common genes and DNA from the rows behind it. Here the V and J calls rest on TCRdb's processing, not on the authors' analysis. For this sample the table gives 130,000 or so distinct CDR3 sequences, of which 36% were detected only once. The ten largest clones represent approximately 0.9% of the sample.

From the second PCR step on, the TCR alpha and beta chain libraries were amplified in separate reactions. The CMV status of each donor was determined by measuring IFNgamma production from CD4+ T cells after fresh PBMCs had been stimulated overnight with CMV viral lysate. Using Miltenyi beads, CD4 T cells were first positively selected, and CD8 T cells were then positively selected from the CD4-negative fraction. After staining for CD3, CD4, CD8, CD45RA, CD27 and a live/dead dye, cells were sorted on a BD Aria II into four subsets based on CD45RA and CD27. Blood came from a few healthy volunteers, each fractionated into CD4 and CD8 T cells and then into four differentiation subsets. Approximately 120 ml of peripheral blood was collected from each donor, and PBMC were isolated by Ficoll-Paque PLUS density-gradient centrifugation. Sorted cells were lysed in RLT buffer, after which RNA was extracted using a Qiagen RNeasy kit and stored at -80 degrees C.

Notes on this clonotype: Its antigen is currently not known. Per-nucleotide qualities are absent, and no much larger clonotype sits a single base away.

The chain is assembled from TRBV20-1 and TRBJ1-1; 7 bases in the middle match TRBD1. What was sequenced was central memory CD4+ T cells from blood. According to the study, the label for this sample's cell subset or site signals: central memory, CD45RA- CD27+. The TCR sequence derives from a human donor in good health. The CDR3 protein sequence reads: CSARGWDSGMNTEAFF. The sequenced DNA is TGCAGTGCTAGAGGATGGGACAGTGGGATGAACACTGAAGCTTTCTTT.